This T cell receptor beta chain was identified in a study of shared clonotypes between healthy human individuals. Terminally differentiated effector memory CD45RA+ cells were left out of the naive CD8 fraction, which was CD45RO-negative and positively selected for CCR7. Comment on this clone: Other DNA sequences from this sample encode an identical CDR3 as well.

TCRdb's table, derived via immunoSEQ multiplex PCR, lists solely in-frame clones and lacks some. The table records about 2.1 million clones, 90% to 95% of them present only once. The CDR3 sequence is 12 residues long. Germline assignment: CDR1 SGHTA and CDR2 FQGNSA. The V end was cut by 3 bases, the J end by 6 bases, with 7 bases between. The V gene is TRBV7-2, the J gene TRBJ2-3; D is ambiguous. This receptor was obtained from a man aged 18-30 years in good health. Some clones in this sample may be carry-over from other donors' samples. Sequencing used naive CD8+ T cells from PBMCs. The CDR3: CASSFSRDTQYF. DNA of the CDR3: TGTGCCAGCAGCTTCAGTCGGGATACGCAGTATTTT.